The T cell receptor beta chain described here comes from a study of blood T cells in healthy people across ages. A few counts support this clonotype. Total RNA extraction produced at least 5.5 micrograms (per sample) for the study. CDR3 length: 15 residues. Germline assignment: CDR1 SGHTA and CDR2 FQGNSA. Losses at the gene ends were 5 bases for V and 3 bases for J; bases not matched to a gene: 7. Primers used in a second PCR of about 6 to 11 cycles were a sample-barcoded 5' primer and a J-beta primer mix. Unique molecular identifiers of 12 random nucleotides labeled each cDNA. Samples each returned at least 2.5 million CDR3-containing paired-end reads. TCRdb reanalysed the 5' RACE reads using MiXCR and keeps one entry per CDR3 protein. This table has roughly 1,800,000 distinct CDR3 sequences, about 50% appearing once.

Sequencing was carried out using blood. The J gene is TRBJ2-4, the V gene TRBV7-2, with 7 nucleotides matching TRBD2. The TCR was taken from a woman in her thirties or forties in good health. CDR3 amino acids: CASSLGTTYKNIQYF. The CDR3 nucleotides are TGTGCCAGCAGCCTCGGGACTACGTACAAAAACATTCAGTACTTC.